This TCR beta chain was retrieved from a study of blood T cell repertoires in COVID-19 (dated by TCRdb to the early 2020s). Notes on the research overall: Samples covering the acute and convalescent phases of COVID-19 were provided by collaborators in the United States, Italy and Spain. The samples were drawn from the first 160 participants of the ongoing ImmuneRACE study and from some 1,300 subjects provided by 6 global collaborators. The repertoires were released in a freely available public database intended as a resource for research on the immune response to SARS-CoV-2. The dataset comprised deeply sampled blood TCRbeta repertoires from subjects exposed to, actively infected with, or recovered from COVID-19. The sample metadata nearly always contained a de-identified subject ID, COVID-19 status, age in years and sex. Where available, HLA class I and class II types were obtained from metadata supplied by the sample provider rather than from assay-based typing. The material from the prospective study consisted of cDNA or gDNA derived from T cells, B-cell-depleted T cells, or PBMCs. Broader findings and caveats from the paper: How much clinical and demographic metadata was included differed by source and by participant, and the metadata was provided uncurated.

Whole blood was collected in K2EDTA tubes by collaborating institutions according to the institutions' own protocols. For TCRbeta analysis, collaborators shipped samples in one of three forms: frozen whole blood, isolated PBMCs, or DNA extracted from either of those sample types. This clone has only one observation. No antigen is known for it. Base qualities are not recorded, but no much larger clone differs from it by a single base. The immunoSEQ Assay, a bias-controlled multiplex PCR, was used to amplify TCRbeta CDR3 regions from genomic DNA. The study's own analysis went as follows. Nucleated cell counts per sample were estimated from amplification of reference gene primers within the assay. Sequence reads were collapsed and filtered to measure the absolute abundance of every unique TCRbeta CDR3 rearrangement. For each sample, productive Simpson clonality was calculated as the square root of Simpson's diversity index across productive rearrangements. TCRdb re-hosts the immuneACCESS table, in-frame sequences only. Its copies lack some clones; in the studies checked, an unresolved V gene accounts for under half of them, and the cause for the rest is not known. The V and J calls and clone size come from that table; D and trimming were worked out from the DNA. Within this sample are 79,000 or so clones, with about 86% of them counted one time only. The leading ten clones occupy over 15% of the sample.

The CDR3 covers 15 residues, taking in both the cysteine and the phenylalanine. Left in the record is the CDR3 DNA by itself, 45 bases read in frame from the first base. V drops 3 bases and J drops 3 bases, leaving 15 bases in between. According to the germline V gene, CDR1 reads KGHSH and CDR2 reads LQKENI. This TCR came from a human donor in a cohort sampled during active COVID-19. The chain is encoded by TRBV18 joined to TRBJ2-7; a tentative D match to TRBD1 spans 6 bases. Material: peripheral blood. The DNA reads TGTGCCAGCTCACCGGGACAAGGACCCCTCTACGAGCAGTACTTC. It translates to CASSPGQGPLYEQYF.